These T cell receptor beta chains were read from a single sample in a study of PD-L1 blockade in urothelial cancer. TCRdb keeps only in-frame clones here, not all; method: immunoSEQ multiplex PCR. In the table there are 38,000 or so clones, roughly 82% of which are singletons. This material consisted of PBMCs, taken around atezolizumab (anti-PD-L1) treatment. The source is a man in his forties or fifties with urothelial cancer. The CDR3 runs from the conserved cysteine through the conserved F or W. A D gene is named only where the DNA matches it firmly. Only some rows state a clone size, as once, few, many or a class for expanded clones.

v_gene: TRBV7-9; j_gene: TRBJ1-1; abundance: .; d_gene: .; len: 11; CDR3nt: TGTGCCAGCAGCCTTAACACTGAAGCTTTCTTT; CDR3aa: CASSLNTEAFF
v_gene: TRBV4-1; j_gene: TRBJ2-6; abundance: .; d_gene: .; len: 18; CDR3nt: TGCGCCAGCAGCCAAACTAGAGGATCCAGCTCTGGGGCCAACGTCCTGACTTTC; CDR3aa: CASSQTRGSSSGANVLTF
v_gene: TRBV4-3; j_gene: TRBJ1-5; abundance: few; d_gene: .; len: 15; CDR3nt: TGCGCCAGCAGCCAAGACAGGGGAAGCAATCAGCCCCAGCATTTT; CDR3aa: CASSQDRGSNQPQHF
v_gene: TRBV29-1; j_gene: TRBJ2-5; abundance: .; d_gene: .; len: 13; CDR3nt: TGCAGCGTTGAACGGACTTACCAAGAGACCCAGTACTTC; CDR3aa: CSVERTYQETQYF
v_gene: TRBV29-1; j_gene: TRBJ2-5; abundance: .; d_gene: .; len: 14; CDR3nt: TGCAGCGTTGGAGGCCGGGGATTCCAAGAGACCCAGTACTTC; CDR3aa: CSVGGRGFQETQYF
v_gene: TRBV11-2; j_gene: TRBJ2-2; abundance: .; d_gene: .; len: 15; CDR3nt: TGTGCCAGCAGCTCCAGGGTTATGAACACCGGGGAGCTGTTTTTT; CDR3aa: CASSSRVMNTGELFF
v_gene: TRBV6-5; j_gene: TRBJ1-2; abundance: once; d_gene: .; len: 13; CDR3nt: TGTGCCAGCAGGTTCGACGGGGACTATGGCTACACCTTC; CDR3aa: CASRFDGDYGYTF
v_gene: TRBV28; j_gene: TRBJ1-2; abundance: once; d_gene: TRBD1; len: 14; CDR3nt: TGTGCCAGCAGCTCAGGGGGCGCGAGAAGTGGCTACACCTTC; CDR3aa: CASSSGGARSGYTF
v_gene: TRBV19; j_gene: TRBJ1-2; abundance: .; d_gene: .; len: 17; CDR3nt: TGTGCCAGTAGTATAGCTACAGGGAGCGTGCGAGGCTATGGCTACACCTTC; CDR3aa: CASSIATGSVRGYGYTF
v_gene: TRBV4-1; j_gene: TRBJ1-5; abundance: .; d_gene: TRBD1; len: 16; CDR3nt: TGCGCCAGCAGCCAAGATCTAAGACAGGGTAGCCAGCCCCAGCATTTT; CDR3aa: CASSQDLRQGSQPQHF
v_gene: TRBV6-6; j_gene: TRBJ1-1; abundance: .; d_gene: .; len: 16; CDR3nt: TGTGCCAGCACCGTCTCTAGCGGGACGGATAATTTTGGTGCTTTCTTT; CDR3aa: CASTVSSGTDNFGAFF
v_gene: TRBV5-1; j_gene: TRBJ2-7; abundance: .; d_gene: TRBD1; len: 13; CDR3nt: TGCGCCAGCAGCCAGAGACAGGGGTACGAGCAGTACTTC; CDR3aa: CASSQRQGYEQYF
v_gene: TRBV4-3; j_gene: TRBJ2-7; abundance: .; d_gene: .; len: 12; CDR3nt: TGCGCCAGCAGCCAAGACGGGTTCGAGCAGTACTTC; CDR3aa: CASSQDGFEQYF